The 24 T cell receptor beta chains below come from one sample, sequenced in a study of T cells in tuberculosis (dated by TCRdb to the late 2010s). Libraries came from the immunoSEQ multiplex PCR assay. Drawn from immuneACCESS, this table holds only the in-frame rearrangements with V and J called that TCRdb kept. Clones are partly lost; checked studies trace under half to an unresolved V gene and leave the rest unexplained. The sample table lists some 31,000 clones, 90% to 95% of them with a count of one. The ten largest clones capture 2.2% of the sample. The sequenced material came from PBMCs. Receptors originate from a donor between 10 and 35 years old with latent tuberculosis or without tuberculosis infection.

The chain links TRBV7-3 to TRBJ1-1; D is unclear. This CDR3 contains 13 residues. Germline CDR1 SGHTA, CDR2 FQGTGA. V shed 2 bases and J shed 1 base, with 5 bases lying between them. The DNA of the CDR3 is TGTGCCAGCAGCTTAGGGCAGAACACTGAAGCTTTCTTT. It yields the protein CASSLGQNTEAFF.

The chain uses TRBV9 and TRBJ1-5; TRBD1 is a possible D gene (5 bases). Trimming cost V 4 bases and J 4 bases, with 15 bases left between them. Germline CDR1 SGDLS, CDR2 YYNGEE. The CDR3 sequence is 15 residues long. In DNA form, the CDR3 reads TGTGCCAGCAGCCTGAAGGGAGGGGAGAATCAGCCCCAGCATTTT. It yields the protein CASSLKGGENQPQHF.

The CDR3 sequence is CASSYREGAGNTIYF. Written as DNA, the CDR3 is TGTGCCAGCAGTTACCGGGAGGGGGCCGGAAACACCATATATTTT. The genes are TRBV6-5 and TRBJ1-3, with 7 bases that match TRBD1. The junction had 5 bases not matched to a gene; V was cut back by 2 bases and J by 4 bases. The CDR3 runs 15 residues. Germline CDR1 is MNHEY and CDR2 is SVGAGI.

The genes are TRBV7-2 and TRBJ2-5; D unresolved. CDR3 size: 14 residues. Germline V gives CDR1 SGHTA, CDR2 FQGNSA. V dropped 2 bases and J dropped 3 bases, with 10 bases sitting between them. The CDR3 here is CASSLLTREETQYF. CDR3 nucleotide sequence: TGTGCCAGCAGCTTATTGACTCGGGAAGAGACCCAGTACTTC.

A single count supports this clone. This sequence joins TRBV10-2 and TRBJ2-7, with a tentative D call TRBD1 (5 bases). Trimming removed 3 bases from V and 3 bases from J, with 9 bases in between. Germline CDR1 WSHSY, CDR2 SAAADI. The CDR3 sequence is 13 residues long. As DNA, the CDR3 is TGCGCCAGCAGTGAAAAGGGGTTCTACGAGCAGTACTTC. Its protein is CASSEKGFYEQYF.

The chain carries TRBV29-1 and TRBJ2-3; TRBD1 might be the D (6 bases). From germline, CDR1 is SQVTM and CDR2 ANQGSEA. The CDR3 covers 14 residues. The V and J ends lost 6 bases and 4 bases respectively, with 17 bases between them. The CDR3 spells CSVGTPQGSDTQYF. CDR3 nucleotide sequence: TGCAGCGTGGGGACCCCACAGGGATCAGATACGCAGTATTTT.

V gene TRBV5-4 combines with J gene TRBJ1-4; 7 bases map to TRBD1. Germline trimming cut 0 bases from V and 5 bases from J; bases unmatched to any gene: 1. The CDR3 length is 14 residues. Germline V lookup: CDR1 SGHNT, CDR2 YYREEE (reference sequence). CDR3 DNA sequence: TGTGCCAGCAGCTTGGGGGACAGAAATGAAAAACTGTTTTTT. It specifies CASSLGDRNEKLFF.

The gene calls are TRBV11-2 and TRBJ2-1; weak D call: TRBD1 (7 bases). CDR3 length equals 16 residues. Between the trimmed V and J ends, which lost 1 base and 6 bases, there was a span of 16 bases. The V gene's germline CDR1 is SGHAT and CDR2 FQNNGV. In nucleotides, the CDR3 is TGTGCCAGCAGCTTAGTGGACCAGGGGGGAGCCAATGAGCAGTTCTTC. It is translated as CASSLVDQGGANEQFF.

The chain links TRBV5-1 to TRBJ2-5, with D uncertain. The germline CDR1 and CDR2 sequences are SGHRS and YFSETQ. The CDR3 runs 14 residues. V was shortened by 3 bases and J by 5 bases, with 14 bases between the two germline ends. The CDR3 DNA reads TGCGCCAGCAGCTCGGGTGTAACCGGGGAGACCCAGTACTTC. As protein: CASSSGVTGETQYF.

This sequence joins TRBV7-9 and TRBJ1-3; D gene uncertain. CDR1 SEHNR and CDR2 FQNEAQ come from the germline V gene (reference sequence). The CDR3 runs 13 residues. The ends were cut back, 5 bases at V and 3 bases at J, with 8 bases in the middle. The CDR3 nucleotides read TGTGCCAGCAGCCCTAGGCGTGGAAACACCATATATTTT. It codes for CASSPRRGNTIYF.

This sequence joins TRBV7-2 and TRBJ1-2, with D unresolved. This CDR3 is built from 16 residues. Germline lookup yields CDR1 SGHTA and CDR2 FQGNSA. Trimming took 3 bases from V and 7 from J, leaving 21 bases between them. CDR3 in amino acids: CASSLEGRAGYRGYTF. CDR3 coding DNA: TGTGCCAGCAGCTTGGAAGGGCGTGCGGGGTACCGTGGCTACACCTTC.

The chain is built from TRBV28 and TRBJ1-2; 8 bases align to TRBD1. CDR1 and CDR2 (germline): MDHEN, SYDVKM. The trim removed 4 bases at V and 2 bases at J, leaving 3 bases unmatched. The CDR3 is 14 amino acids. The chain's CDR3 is CASSSQGANYGYTF. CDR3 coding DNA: TGTGCCAGCAGTTCTCAGGGGGCCAACTATGGCTACACCTTC.

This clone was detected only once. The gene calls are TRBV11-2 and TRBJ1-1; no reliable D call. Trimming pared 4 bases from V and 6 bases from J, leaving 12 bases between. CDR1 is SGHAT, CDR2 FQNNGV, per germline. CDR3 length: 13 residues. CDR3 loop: CASSSLARPEAFF. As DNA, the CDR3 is TGTGCCAGCAGCTCCTTAGCAAGACCTGAAGCTTTCTTT.

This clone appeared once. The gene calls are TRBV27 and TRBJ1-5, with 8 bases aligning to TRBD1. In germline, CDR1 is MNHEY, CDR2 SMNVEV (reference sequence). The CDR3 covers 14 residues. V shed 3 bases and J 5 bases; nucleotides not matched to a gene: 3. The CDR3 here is CASSFTGGYQPQHF. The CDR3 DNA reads TGTGCCAGCAGTTTTACAGGGGGTTATCAGCCCCAGCATTTT.

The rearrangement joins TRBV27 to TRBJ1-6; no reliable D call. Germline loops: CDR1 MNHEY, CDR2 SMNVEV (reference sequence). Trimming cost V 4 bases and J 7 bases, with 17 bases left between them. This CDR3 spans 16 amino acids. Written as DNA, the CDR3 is TGTGCCAGCAGTTACCTGGGAGGTTCAGGCAATTCACCCCTCCACTTT. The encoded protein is CASSYLGGSGNSPLHF.

The DNA of the CDR3 is TGTGCCAGCAGCACTGACCTCCCGATGGGACTAGCGGGAGTGTTCTTC. Encoded protein: CASSTDLPMGLAGVFF. The gene calls are TRBV7-2 and TRBJ2-1, with TRBD2 identical over 14 bases. The CDR3 sequence is 16 residues long. Germline V lookup: CDR1 SGHTA, CDR2 FQGNSA. With V trimmed by 5 bases and J by 15 bases, 15 bases remained unmatched.

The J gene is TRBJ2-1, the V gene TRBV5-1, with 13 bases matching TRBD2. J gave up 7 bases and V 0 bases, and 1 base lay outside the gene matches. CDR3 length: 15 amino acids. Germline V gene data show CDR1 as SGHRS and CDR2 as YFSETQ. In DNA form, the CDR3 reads TGCGCCAGCAGCTTGGAACTAGCGGGGGGGAATGAGCAGTTCTTC. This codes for CASSLELAGGNEQFF.

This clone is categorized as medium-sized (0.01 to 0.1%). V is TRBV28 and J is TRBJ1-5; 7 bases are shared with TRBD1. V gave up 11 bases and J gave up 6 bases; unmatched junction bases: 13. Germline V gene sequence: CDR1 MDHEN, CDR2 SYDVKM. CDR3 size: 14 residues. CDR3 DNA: TGTGCCGCTGCTAAAGACAGGGTGGGTCAGCCCCAGCATTTT. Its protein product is CAAAKDRVGQPQHF.

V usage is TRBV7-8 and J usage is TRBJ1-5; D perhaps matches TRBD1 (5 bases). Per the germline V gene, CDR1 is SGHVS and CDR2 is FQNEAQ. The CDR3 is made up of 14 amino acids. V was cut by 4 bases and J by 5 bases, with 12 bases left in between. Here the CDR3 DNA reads TGTGCCAGCAGCTGGGGGAGGTTTGATCAGCCCCAGCATTTT. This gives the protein CASSWGRFDQPQHF.

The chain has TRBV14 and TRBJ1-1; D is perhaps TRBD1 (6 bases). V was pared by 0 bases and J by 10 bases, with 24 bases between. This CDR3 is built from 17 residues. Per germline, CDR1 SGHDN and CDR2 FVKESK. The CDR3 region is CASSQDKDGGQRKGAFF. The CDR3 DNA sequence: TGTGCCAGCAGCCAAGATAAGGACGGAGGACAGCGGAAGGGAGCTTTCTTT. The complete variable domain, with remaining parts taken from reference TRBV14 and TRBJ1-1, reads EAGVTQFPSHSVIEKGQTVTLRCDPISGHDNLYWYRRVMGKEIKFLLHFVKESKQDESGMPNNRFLAERTGGTYSTLKVQPAELEDSGVYFCASSQDKDGGQRKGAFFGQGTRLTVV.

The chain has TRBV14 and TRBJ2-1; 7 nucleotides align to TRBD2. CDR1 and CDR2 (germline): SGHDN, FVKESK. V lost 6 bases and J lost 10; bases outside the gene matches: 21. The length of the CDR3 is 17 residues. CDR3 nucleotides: TGTGCCAGCAGTCCCCGGGGTTTGCTAGCGGCCCCCGGGGAGCAGTTCTTC. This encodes CASSPRGLLAAPGEQFF.

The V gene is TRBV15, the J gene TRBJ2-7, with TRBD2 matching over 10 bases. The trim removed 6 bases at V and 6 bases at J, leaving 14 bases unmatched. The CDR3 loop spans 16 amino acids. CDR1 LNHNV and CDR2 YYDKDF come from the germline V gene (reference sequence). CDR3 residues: CATRDRAAGGPGEQYF. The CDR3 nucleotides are TGTGCCACCAGAGACCGAGCAGCGGGAGGGCCGGGCGAGCAGTACTTC. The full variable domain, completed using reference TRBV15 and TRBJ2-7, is DAMVIQNPRYQVTQFGKPVTLSCSQTLNHNVMYWYQQKSSQAPKLLFHYYDKDFNNEADTPDNFQSRRPNTSFCFLDIRSPGLGDTAMYLCATRDRAAGGPGEQYFGPGTRLTVT.

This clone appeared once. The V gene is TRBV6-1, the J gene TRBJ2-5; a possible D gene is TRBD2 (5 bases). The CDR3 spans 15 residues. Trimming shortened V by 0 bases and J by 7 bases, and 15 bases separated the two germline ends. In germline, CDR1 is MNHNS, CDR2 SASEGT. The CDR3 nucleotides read TGTGCCAGCAGTGAAGCGTATACGGGGTGGGCGACCCAGTACTTC. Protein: CASSEAYTGWATQYF.

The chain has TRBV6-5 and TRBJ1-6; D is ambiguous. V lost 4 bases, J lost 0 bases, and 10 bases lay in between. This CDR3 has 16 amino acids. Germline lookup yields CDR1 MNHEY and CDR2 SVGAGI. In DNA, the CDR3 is TGTGCCAGCAGTTTTCACGGTAGCTCCTATAATTCACCCCTCCACTTT. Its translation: CASSFHGSSYNSPLHF.